Below, 16 T cell receptor beta chains from the same sample are listed, as sequenced in a study of T cell repertoires in cytomegalovirus infection. MiXCR, applied by TCRdb to the reads, yields one record per CDR3 protein. Of approximately 300,000 distinct CDR3 sequences in the sample, around 29% were seen once. Their target antigens are unknown. The source was cultured PBMCs, collected from culture after CMV antigen stimulation. These receptors came from a human donor in good health (CMV status not recorded). Some clones in this sample may be carry-over from other donors' samples.

This chain joins TRBV12-3 or TRBV12-4 and TRBJ2-1; D is undetermined. Deletions cut 3 bases from V and 9 bases from J, with 15 bases between. The CDR3 loop spans 14 amino acids. CDR3 nucleotide sequence: TGTGCCAGCAGTTTCCCCGGCCAGCCGGGTGAGCAGTTCTTC. Its protein is CASSFPGQPGEQFF.

This clonotype has only a few counts. The chain employs TRBV12-3 or TRBV12-4 and TRBJ2-5; possible D gene TRBD2, 7 bases. Trimming shortened V by 6 bases and J by 5 bases, and 22 bases separated the two germline ends. There are 16 residues in the CDR3. The CDR3 reads CASRPAWGGAGETQYF. The CDR3 DNA sequence: TGTGCCAGCAGACCTGCCTGGGGGGGCGCGGGGGAGACCCAGTACTTC.

This clonotype occurred a few times. The chain employs TRBV12-3 or TRBV12-4 and TRBJ1-6; D unclear. The CDR3 length is 14 residues. Trimming shortened V by 4 bases and J by 11 bases, and 15 bases separated the two germline ends. The CDR3 DNA sequence: TGTGCCAGCAGTTCCCGGCTCCAGGCAACACCCCTCCACTTT. This translates into CASSSRLQATPLHF.

V is TRBV6-6 and J is TRBJ1-1, with a tentative D call TRBD1 (5 bases). Germline CDR1 MNHNY, CDR2 SVGAGI (reference sequence). V was trimmed by 2 bases and J by 7 bases, leaving 11 bases between them. The CDR3 has 13 amino acids. The CDR3 loop is CASSYRGGIEAFF. CDR3 in DNA: TGTGCCAGCAGTTACAGGGGAGGTATTGAAGCTTTCTTT.

The chain combines TRBV12-3 or TRBV12-4 with TRBJ2-7; D might be TRBD1 or TRBD2, each matching 6 bases. The V end lost 6 bases, the J end lost 4 bases, and 13 bases lay between the germline ends. CDR3 length equals 13 residues. CDR3 amino acids: CASRPGASYEQYF. The CDR3 DNA reads as TGTGCCAGCAGACCGGGGGCAAGTTACGAGCAGTACTTC.

The chain couples TRBV4-2 to TRBJ2-7, with 12 bases that match TRBD2. This CDR3 is 16 amino acids long. Germline V gene sequence: CDR1 LGHNA, CDR2 YNFKEQ. The junction had 5 bases not matched to a gene; V was cut back by 4 bases and J by 1 base. The CDR3 sequence is CASSPGLAGNSYEQYF. DNA for the CDR3: TGTGCCAGCAGCCCAGGACTAGCGGGAAATTCCTACGAGCAGTACTTC.

The table lists this clonotype with a few counts. The chain is built from TRBV27 and TRBJ1-6; possible D gene TRBD1, 5 bases. V gave up 3 bases and J gave up 6 bases, with 12 bases separating them. CDR3 length equals 15 residues. Germline V gene data show CDR1 as MNHEY and CDR2 as SMNVEV (reference sequence). CDR3 amino acids: CASSFEGSGNSPLHF. The CDR3 nucleotides are TGTGCCAGCAGTTTCGAGGGGTCAGGTAATTCACCCCTCCACTTT.

This clonotype showed up many times. The chain has TRBV12-3 or TRBV12-4 and TRBJ1-4; D may be TRBD1 (5 bases). V shed 5 bases and J shed 6 bases, with 16 bases lying between them. This CDR3 is 15 amino acids long. DNA of the CDR3: TGTGCCAGCAGTCCGGGACTTTGGCCAGATGAAAAACTGTTTTTT. Amino acid sequence: CASSPGLWPDEKLFF.

This clonotype was observed many times. The chain recombines TRBV7-2 with TRBJ1-3, with a weak D call TRBD1 (5 bases). The CDR3 spans 16 residues. The V and J ends lost 1 base and 0 bases respectively, with 10 bases between them. CDR1 and CDR2 (germline): SGHTA, FQGNSA. This CDR3 is CASSLGGLYSGNTIYF. In DNA, the CDR3 is TGTGCCAGCAGCTTAGGGGGACTCTACTCTGGAAACACCATATATTTT.

The table lists this clonotype with a few counts. The CDR3 region has the DNA TGTGCCAGCAGCTACTCCACAGGCGGGACTGAAGCTTTCTTT. It translates to CASSYSTGGTEAFF. The chain employs TRBV7-2 and TRBJ1-1, with D tentatively TRBD1 (5 bases). CDR1 is SGHTA and CDR2 is FQGNSA in the germline V gene. V lost 4 bases and J lost 5, with 14 bases in between. This CDR3 spans 14 amino acids.

This clonotype came up a few times. The chain joins TRBV12-3 or TRBV12-4 to TRBJ2-2; D is unclear. Trimming removed 2 bases at V and 3 bases at J, with 7 bases between. The CDR3 totals 14 residues. CDR3 sequence reads: CASSLRVDTGELFF. The CDR3 DNA follows: TGTGCCAGCAGTTTAAGGGTTGACACCGGGGAGCTGTTTTTT.

There are many counts of this clonotype. The rearrangement links TRBV7-2 to TRBJ1-2, with TRBD1 matching over 7 bases. The CDR3 length is 13 residues. Per germline, CDR1 SGHTA and CDR2 FQGNSA. Unmatched junction bases numbered 10, after V lost 9 bases and J lost 6 bases. The CDR3 bases are TGTGCCAGTCGACTTAGGGGGCTGGATGGCTACACCTTC. This sequence encodes CASRLRGLDGYTF.

This clonotype occurred many times. The DNA for the CDR3 is TGTGCCAGCAGCAGAGATCGTCAGCCCCAGCATTTT. It specifies CASSRDRQPQHF. J is TRBJ1-5 and V is TRBV7-8; D is unresolved. Germline lookup yields CDR1 SGHVS and CDR2 FQNEAQ. The CDR3 length is 12 residues. Trimming left V 5 bases short and J 6 bases short, with 8 bases between.

J is TRBJ1-1 and V is TRBV11-2; weak D call: TRBD1 (5 bases). Germline V gene lookup returns CDR1 SGHAT and CDR2 FQNNGV. The germline V and J ends were trimmed by 1 base and 4 bases, with 7 bases remaining between them. The CDR3 has 13 amino acids. The CDR3 reads CASSLVRGTEAFF. DNA for the CDR3: TGTGCCAGCAGCTTAGTTAGGGGCACTGAAGCTTTCTTT. Together with reference TRBV11-2 and TRBJ1-1, the CDR3 gives the full variable domain: EAGVAQSPRYKIIEKRQSVAFWCNPISGHATLYWYQQILGQGPKLLIQFQNNGVVDDSQLPKDRFSAERLKGVDSTLKIQPAKLEDSAVYLCASSLVRGTEAFFGQGTRLTVV.

This clonotype was found many times. The CDR3 DNA reads as TGTGCCAGTAGTACCTTCTCGACAGGGGGCGACTATGGCTACACCTTC. Residues: CASSTFSTGGDYGYTF. The V call is TRBV19, the J call TRBJ1-2; 10 nucleotides align to TRBD1. From germline, CDR1 is LNHDA and CDR2 SQIVND (reference sequence). V lost 4 bases and J lost 3; bases outside the gene matches: 8. CDR3 length: 16 amino acids. The full variable domain, in which reference TRBV19 and TRBJ1-2 provide the parts outside the CDR3, is DGGITQSPKYLFRKEGQNVTLSCEQNLNHDAMYWYRQDPGQGLRLIYYSQIVNDFQKGDIAEGYSVSREKKESFPLTVTSAQKNPTAFYLCASSTFSTGGDYGYTFGSGTRLTVV.

This clonotype was detected only a few times. This chain uses TRBV28 with TRBJ2-1, with 14 bases matching TRBD2. The germline CDR1 and CDR2 sequences are MDHEN and SYDVKM. The CDR3 contains 16 residues. The V segment lost 5 bases and the J segment 5 bases; nucleotides outside the gene matches: 5. CDR3 sequence (DNA): TGTGCCAGCAGTCGGGGACTAGCGGGAGTCCACAATGAGCAGTTCTTC. Amino acid sequence: CASSRGLAGVHNEQFF.